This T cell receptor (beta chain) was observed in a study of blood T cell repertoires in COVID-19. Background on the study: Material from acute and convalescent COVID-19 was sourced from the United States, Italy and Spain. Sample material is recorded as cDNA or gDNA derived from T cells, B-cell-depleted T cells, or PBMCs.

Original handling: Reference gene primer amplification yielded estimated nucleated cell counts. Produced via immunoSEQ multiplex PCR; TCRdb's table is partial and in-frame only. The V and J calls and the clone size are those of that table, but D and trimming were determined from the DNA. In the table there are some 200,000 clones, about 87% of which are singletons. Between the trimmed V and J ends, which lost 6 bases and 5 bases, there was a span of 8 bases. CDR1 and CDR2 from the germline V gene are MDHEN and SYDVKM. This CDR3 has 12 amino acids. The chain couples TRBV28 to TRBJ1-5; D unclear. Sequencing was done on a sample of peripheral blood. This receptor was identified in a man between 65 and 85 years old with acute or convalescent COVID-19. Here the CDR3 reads CASREPHQPQHF. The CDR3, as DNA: TGTGCCAGCAGGGAGCCGCATCAGCCCCAGCATTTT.